Each of the 24 T cell receptor beta chains below was sequenced from the same sample in a study of cytomegalovirus exposure and HLA in healthy donors. The PCR was carried out with 60 Vbeta primers and 13 Jbeta primers. This table comes from immunoSEQ multiplex PCR, and its TCRdb copy is limited to in-frame clones, with some not included. The data show around 130,000 clones, 61% seen once. The source material was PBMCs. These receptors were collected from a male donor in good health and CMV-seronegative.

This clone appeared many times. J is TRBJ1-6 and V is TRBV9; the D gene is possibly TRBD1 (6 bases). Germline V gene sequence: CDR1 SGDLS, CDR2 YYNGEE. The length of the CDR3 is 15 residues. Trimming took 0 bases from V and 6 from J, leaving 10 bases between them. CDR3 DNA: TGTGCCAGCAGCGTAGGATTACAGGGTAATTCACCCCTCCACTTT. It yields the protein CASSVGLQGNSPLHF.

On this clone itself: At the DNA level, this CDR3 is encoded by other sequences in the same sample as well. This rearrangement joins TRBV20-1 to TRBJ1-1; D is unclear. Trimming shortened V by 3 bases and J by 1 base, and 3 bases separated the two germline ends. Germline CDR1 reads DFQATT; CDR2 reads SNEGSKA (reference sequence). The CDR3 covers 11 residues. The CDR3 DNA follows: TGCAGTGCTAGGAGGAACACTGAAGCTTTCTTT. The encoded protein is CSARRNTEAFF.

This rearrangement joins TRBV11-2 to TRBJ2-7; D is undetermined. Per the germline V gene, CDR1 is SGHAT and CDR2 is FQNNGV. This CDR3 is 13 amino acids long. The V end was cut by 4 bases, the J end by 0 bases, with 7 bases between. Here the CDR3 DNA reads TGTGCCAGCAGCTCGGGTTTCTCCTACGAGCAGTACTTC. Its protein is CASSSGFSYEQYF.

The chain is built from TRBV2 and TRBJ1-5, with D perhaps TRBD1 (5 bases). Germline CDR1 and CDR2: SNHLY and FYNNEI. The V and J ends lost 6 bases and 9 bases respectively, with 15 bases between them. The length of the CDR3 is 13 residues. The CDR3 coding sequence is TGTGCCAGCAGGGCGACAGCCTCGGGGCCCCAGCATTTT. It specifies CASRATASGPQHF.

As regards this clone: Because it lacks the conserved phenylalanine or tryptophan at the end, this CDR3 is likely a read error. V is TRBV4-2 and J is TRBJ2-3; 12 bases map to TRBD2. CDR1 and CDR2 (germline): LGHNA, YNFKEQ. This CDR3 region has 17 residues. Trimming at V came to 4 bases and at J to 6 bases, leaving 11 bases not matched to a gene. The CDR3 protein is CASSLYSSGGAGDTQYL. The CDR3 DNA sequence: TGTGCCAGCAGCCTCTACTCTAGCGGGGGGGCCGGTGATACGCAGTATCTT.

This clone was recorded only once. At one end the junction does not follow the germline gene, possibly because of a read error. The V call is TRBV7-9, the J call TRBJ2-7; maybe TRBD2 (7 bases). CDR1 and CDR2 (germline): SEHNR, FQNEAQ (reference sequence). CDR3 length: 16 residues. The CDR3 region is CASSLVAGASRHEQCF. The CDR3 DNA is TGTGCCAGCAGCTTAGTCGCGGGGGCCTCCAGGCACGAGCAGTGCTTC.

The chain joins TRBV10-2 to TRBJ2-7; maybe TRBD1 (5 bases). This CDR3 has 11 amino acids. Germline V gene lookup returns CDR1 WSHSY and CDR2 SAAADI. Trimming stripped 8 bases from V and 2 bases from J, with 7 bases between. CDR3 protein: CASGQTYEQYF. In nucleotides, the CDR3 is TGCGCCAGCGGACAAACCTACGAGCAGTACTTC.

The V gene is TRBV9, the J gene TRBJ2-7; 7 bases agree with TRBD1. Germline lookup yields CDR1 SGDLS and CDR2 YYNGEE. The J segment lost 3 bases and the V segment lost 0 bases, leaving 6 bases of the junction unmatched. The CDR3 is 15 residues long. The CDR3 here is CASSVVMGQSYEQYF. In DNA form, the CDR3 reads TGTGCCAGCAGCGTAGTCATGGGACAGAGCTACGAGCAGTACTTC.

The V and J genes are TRBV7-2 and TRBJ2-2; 7 positions agree with TRBD1. The junction had 8 bases not matched to a gene; V was cut back by 2 bases and J by 5 bases. The CDR3 covers 16 residues. Germline CDR1 reads SGHTA; CDR2 reads FQGNSA. CDR3 nucleotide sequence: TGTGCCAGCAGCTTAACTCCAGGGGGTTGGACCGGGGAGCTGTTTTTT. It specifies CASSLTPGGWTGELFF.

This rearrangement joins TRBV5-1 to TRBJ1-4; D is uncertain. With 3 bases removed from V and 3 bases from J, the gap between germline ends came to 12 bases. The CDR3 length is 15 residues. Germline CDR1 SGHRS, CDR2 YFSETQ. The chain's CDR3 is CASSSDGAANEKLFF. The DNA of the CDR3 is TGCGCCAGCAGCTCCGACGGAGCAGCTAATGAAAAACTGTTTTTT.

This sequence joins TRBV15 and TRBJ1-6; TRBD1 agrees at 8 bases. Trimming removed 1 base from V and 14 bases from J; junction bases left unmatched: 7. The CDR3 loop spans 14 amino acids. Germline CDR1 is LNHNV and CDR2 is YYDKDF (reference sequence). The CDR3 region has the DNA TGTGCCACCAGCAGAGGGACAGGGACCGGATCCCTCCACTTT. It encodes CATSRGTGTGSLHF.

The V call is TRBV19, the J call TRBJ1-5; D remains unclear. Germline V gene lookup returns CDR1 LNHDA and CDR2 SQIVND (reference sequence). The CDR3 consists of 16 residues. With 4 bases removed from V and 1 base from J, the gap between germline ends came to 14 bases. CDR3 bases: TGTGCCAGTAGTAAAAAGGTATCGGGGAGCAATCAGCCCCAGCATTTT. Protein product: CASSKKVSGSNQPQHF. Using reference TRBV19 and TRBJ1-5 for the parts outside the CDR3, the full variable domain is DGGITQSPKYLFRKEGQNVTLSCEQNLNHDAMYWYRQDPGQGLRLIYYSQIVNDFQKGDIAEGYSVSREKKESFPLTVTSAQKNPTAFYLCASSKKVSGSNQPQHFGDGTRLSIL.

This clone turned up a few times. The CDR3 coding sequence is TGTGCCAGCCGAGCAGTGGGGGCAGGGGGCGCGGGAGCTTTCTTT. This encodes CASRAVGAGGAGAFF. The rearrangement joins TRBV2 to TRBJ1-1, with TRBD1 matching over 8 bases. Germline V gene lookup returns CDR1 SNHLY and CDR2 FYNNEI. V lost 8 bases to trimming and J lost 10 bases; unmatched junction nucleotides: 18. The CDR3 loop spans 15 amino acids. Based on the CDR3 plus reference TRBV2 and TRBJ1-1, the full variable domain is EPEVTQTPSHQVTQMGQEVILRCVPISNHLYFYWYRQILGQKVEFLVSFYNNEISEKSEIFDDQFSVERPDGSNFTLKIRSTKLEDSAMYFCASRAVGAGGAGAFFGQGTRLTVV.

This clone has just one count. This chain links TRBV18 with TRBJ2-7; tentative D call: TRBD1 (7 bases). The CDR3 covers 15 residues. V lost 1 base and J lost 7, with 17 bases in between. Germline CDR1 is KGHSH and CDR2 is LQKENI. DNA of the CDR3: TGTGCCAGCTCACCACGACAGGGAGGAGGTCGGGAGCAGTACTTC. This gives the protein CASSPRQGGGREQYF.

This chain joins TRBV27 and TRBJ1-6; TRBD1 aligns across 7 bases. The CDR3 has 13 residues. The germline CDR1 and CDR2 sequences are MNHEY and SMNVEV (reference sequence). Trimming cost V 4 bases and J 7 bases; bases outside gene matches: 1. The CDR3 DNA reads TGTGCCAGCAGTTGGGACAGAAATTCACCCCTCCACTTT. It yields the protein CASSWDRNSPLHF.

This chain connects TRBV5-6 to TRBJ1-6; D is perhaps TRBD1 (6 bases). CDR1 and CDR2 (germline): SGHDT, YYEEEE. V was shortened by 3 bases and J by 6 bases, with 10 bases between the two germline ends. CDR3 length equals 14 residues. CDR3 in amino acids: CASSSGHRNSPLHF. In nucleotides, the CDR3 is TGTGCCAGCAGCTCGGGACATCGTAATTCACCCCTCCACTTT.

This clone came up a few times. The V call is TRBV11-2, the J call TRBJ2-5; 7 bases fit TRBD1. From germline, CDR1 is SGHAT and CDR2 FQNNGV. Trimming removed 2 bases from V and 1 base from J; junction bases left unmatched: 4. This CDR3 comprises 15 residues. DNA for the CDR3: TGTGCCAGCAGCTTAAGTGGGACAGTCCAAGAGACCCAGTACTTC. Its protein is CASSLSGTVQETQYF.

This clone was recorded a few times. The chain employs TRBV18 and TRBJ1-2, with a possible D match to TRBD1 (6 bases). Trimming took 4 bases from V and 2 from J, leaving 14 bases between them. The CDR3 spans 15 residues. CDR1 and CDR2 (germline): KGHSH, LQKENI. The CDR3 protein is CASSHRDNKNYGYTF. The CDR3 DNA sequence: TGTGCCAGCTCACACCGGGACAATAAAAACTATGGCTACACCTTC.

The V call is TRBV7-3, the J call TRBJ1-2, with 8 bases fitting TRBD1. Germline lookup yields CDR1 SGHTA and CDR2 FQGTGA. This CDR3 has 15 amino acids. V gave up 5 bases and J gave up 2 bases; unmatched junction bases: 7. As DNA, the CDR3 is TGTGCCAGCAGCCCTGGACAGGGTATAAACTATGGCTACACCTTC. It yields the protein CASSPGQGINYGYTF.

This clone was counted a few times. The chain links TRBV7-9 to TRBJ1-2, with D perhaps TRBD1 (5 bases). The ends were cut back, 4 bases at V and 8 bases at J, with 14 bases in the middle. Germline loops: CDR1 SEHNR, CDR2 FQNEAQ (reference sequence). CDR3 length equals 13 residues. In DNA, the CDR3 is TGTGCCAGCAGCTCTGGGACGCGGGAAGGCTACACCTTC. Translation gives CASSSGTREGYTF.

The count of this clone is one. The V and J genes are TRBV7-8 and TRBJ1-5; possible D gene TRBD1, 6 bases. Looked up from germline, CDR1 is SGHVS and CDR2 is FQNEAQ. The ends were cut back, 2 bases at V and 0 bases at J, with 11 bases in the middle. CDR3 length: 16 residues. DNA for the CDR3: TGTGCCAGCAGCTTATGGGGGGGCCTTAGCAATCAGCCCCAGCATTTT. Translating it yields CASSLWGGLSNQPQHF.

The chain has TRBV11-2 and TRBJ1-1; D call uncertain. V lost 3 bases and J lost 11, with 10 bases in between. From germline, CDR1 is SGHAT and CDR2 FQNNGV. The CDR3 has 11 amino acids. DNA for the CDR3: TGTGCCAGCAGCTTCCTATTGGTTGCTTTCTTT. Protein product: CASSFLLVAFF.

The V call is TRBV5-1, the J call TRBJ1-4, with D maybe TRBD1 (6 bases). The germline CDR1 and CDR2 sequences are SGHRS and YFSETQ. Trimming cost V 5 bases and J 7 bases, with 21 bases left between them. The CDR3 is 16 amino acids. The CDR3 loop is CASRPGHKSDSEKLFF. For the CDR3, the DNA is TGCGCCAGCAGGCCGGGACACAAGAGCGATAGTGAAAAACTGTTTTTT.

This chain uses TRBV27 with TRBJ2-3; tentative D call: TRBD2 (6 bases). Germline V gene lookup returns CDR1 MNHEY and CDR2 SMNVEV (reference sequence). The V end was cut by 6 bases, the J end by 2 bases, with 12 bases between. The CDR3 has 14 residues. Here the CDR3 DNA reads TGTGCCAGCAGCATTAGCGGCTCCACAGATACGCAGTATTTT. It codes for CASSISGSTDTQYF.